The clone carrying this T cell receptor beta chain was found many times. No antigen is known for it. Trimming cost V 4 bases and J 4 bases; bases outside gene matches: 3. In germline, CDR1 is MGHRA, CDR2 YSYEKL. The CDR3 runs to 14 residues. The sample is drawn from a study of T cells after yellow fever vaccination. Overall study findings and caveats: Any FACS-sorted repertoire could hold abundant clonotypes that contaminate it from the bulk population. Reappearance after the booster was observed for most primary-vaccination clones (about 97% CD4, roughly 88% CD8). On re-exposure, the response was weaker but peaked faster, at day 5 versus 15.

It was through 5'RACE template switching that TCR cDNA was made, with a universal primer site and UMIs added. Each CDR3 protein gets one entry after TCRdb re-called the 5' RACE reads with MiXCR. The sample holds approximately 61,000 distinct CDR3 sequences, roughly 6.9% seen once. The chain recombines TRBV4-1 with TRBJ1-2, with 10 bases fitting TRBD1. Sequences were derived from CD8+ T cells sorted from PBMCs, sampled on the day of the first yellow fever vaccination. The receptor was derived from a man younger than 35 who received the YFV17D yellow fever vaccine. The CDR3 here is CASSPGQGSYGYTF. The CDR3 DNA reads TGCGCCAGCAGCCCGGGACAGGGGTCCTATGGCTACACCTTC.